A selection of T cell receptor beta chains follows, all from one sample in a study of tumor-infiltrating lymphocytes in primary liver carcinoma. Each CDR3 protein gets one entry after TCRdb re-called the multiplex PCR reads with MiXCR. The sample includes fewer than 90,000 distinct CDR3 sequences, more than 65% of them seen just once. The sample consisted of liver tumor tissue from sampling region 1. The source of these receptors is a middle-aged man with primary liver carcinoma and hepatitis B virus infection. Each CDR3 is given with its conserved first and last residue. A D gene is named only where the DNA matches it firmly. Clone size is not always given. Where it is, it says once, few, many or a class for expanded clones.

TRBD2	TRBV28	.	TRBJ2-5	TGTGCCAGCAGCCAATCCCCGGGAAACCCACGGGAGGCCCAGTACTTC	CASSQSPGNPREAQYF
.	TRBV20-1	.	TRBJ1-4	TGCAGTGCTGGGGGGAGGGCGACTAATGAAAAACCGTTTTTT	CSAGGRATNEKPFF
TRBD2	TRBV7-9	many	TRBJ2-1	TGTGCCAGCAGCTTAGCGCTGGGCGGGAGCTCCTACAATGAGCAGTTCTTC	CASSLALGGSSYNEQFF
.	TRBV6-1	.	TRBJ1-2	TGTGCCAGCAGTGGAATGGAAGTACTATATGGCTACACCTTC	CASSGMEVLYGYTF
.	TRBV12-1	.	TRBJ2-3	TGTGCCAGCAGCTTTGTGGGGGGCTCTCAGCCCCAGTATTTT	CASSFVGGSQPQYF
TRBD1	TRBV6-5	.	TRBJ1-4	TGTGACAGCAGAACAGGGGGCGGTGATGAACAACTGTTTTTT	CDSRTGGGDEQLFF
TRBD2	TRBV24-1	many	TRBJ2-1	TGTGCCACCAGTGAACCTGGACTAGCGGGAGCCTACAATGAGCAGTTCTTC	CATSEPGLAGAYNEQFF
TRBD2	TRBV6-6	.	TRBJ2-7	TGTGTCAGCAGTTACGGGGCTAGCGGGAAATACGAGCGGTACTTC	CVSSYGASGKYERYF
TRBD1	TRBV29-1	.	TRBJ2-1	TGCAGTGTTGGGACAGGGGGCTACAATGAGCGGTTCTTC	CSVGTGGYNERFF
TRBD2	TRBV10-3	many	TRBJ2-2	TGTGCCATCAACCGACTAGCGGGAGTTGCGAACACCGGGGAGCTGTTTTTT	CAINRLAGVANTGELFF
TRBD1	TRBV4-1	.	TRBJ1-4	TGCGCCAGCGGCCAAGGGCCGCGGACAGGGGCACAAAAACTATTTTTT	CASGQGPRTGAQKLFF
.	TRBV10-1	.	TRBJ2-7	TGCGCCAGCAGTAAGACCCGGGACTCCGCCTACGAGCAGTACTTC	CASSKTRDSAYEQYF
TRBD1	TRBV6-5	many	TRBJ1-5	TGTGCCAGCAGGGGAGGGGGCGGCAATCAGCCCCAGCATTTT	CASRGGGGNQPQHF
TRBD2	TRBV19	.	TRBJ2-1	TGTGTCGGTAGCCAACTAGCGGCCTCCTACAATGAGCAGTTCTTC	CVGSQLAASYNEQFF
.	TRBV6-5	medium-sized	TRBJ2-2	TGTGCCAGCAGGGAGAGGGGCGGGGAGCTGTTTTTT	CASRERGGELFF
TRBD1	TRBV12-3/TRBV12-4	.	TRBJ2-1	TGTGCCAGCTCCTTAGCTGCAGGGGGCACCGATGAGGAGTTCTTC	CASSLAAGGTDEEFF
.	TRBV2	.	TRBJ1-5	TGTGCCAGCACCGTACAATATAGCAATCAGCCCCAGCATTTT	CASTVQYSNQPQHF
.	TRBV5-4	.	TRBJ2-5	TGTGCCAGCGTAGAGGACGGACGCCGAGAGACCCAGTACTTC	CASVEDGRRETQYF
.	TRBV9	.	TRBJ2-2	TGTGCCAGCAGCGTAGCTAAAGGAGGCGGGGAGCTGTTTTTT	CASSVAKGGGELFF
TRBD1	TRBV29-1	.	TRBJ2-1	TGCAGCGGAGGACAGGCCGCATACAACGAGGAGTTCTTC	CSGGQAAYNEEFF
TRBD2	TRBV5-4	.	TRBJ2-3	TGTGCCAGCAGCGCTATACTAGCGGGCACAGATATGCAGTATTTT	CASSAILAGTDMQYF
.	TRBV29-1	once	TRBJ2-2	TGCAGTGTTGAAATTAGTGGGGGCGCGAACACCGGGGAGCTGCTTTTT	CSVEISGGANTGELLF
.	TRBV5-4	many	TRBJ2-4	TGTGCCAGCAGAGGAACAGGGGCGGGGAGCATTCAGTACTTC	CASRGTGAGSIQYF
.	TRBV11-2	.	TRBJ2-3	TGTGCCAGTAGCTTAGGGTTGGATTCTAGCACAGATATGCAGTATTTT	CASSLGLDSSTDMQYF
.	TRBV29-1	.	TRBJ1-2	TGCAGCGTTACAATAGGGGGGGCGGAAGGCTACACCTTC	CSVTIGGAEGYTF
.	TRBV7-2	.	TRBJ2-2	TGTGCCAGCAGCTTACGGGCAGGGGGGACCGGGGAGCTGTTTTTT	CASSLRAGGTGELFF
.	TRBV20-1	few	TRBJ1-2	TGCAGTGCTAGCCCGGCGGTCGGGGATGGCTACACCTTC	CSASPAVGDGYTF
.	TRBV12-3/TRBV12-4	.	TRBJ2-3	TGTGCCAGCAGTTTCCGGGAGATAGTCACAGACACGCAGTATTTT	CASSFREIVTDTQYF
.	TRBV6-1	.	TRBJ2-2	TGTGCCAGCAGTGAAACTTGGCAAACCGGGGAGCTTTCTTTT	CASSETWQTGELSF
.	TRBV11-2	.	TRBJ2-1	TGCGCCAGCATCTTAGTCTGGAATGAGCAGTTCTTC	CASILVWNEQFF
.	TRBV29-1	.	TRBJ2-3	TGCAGCGTCCCCCCCCCGGAGGCAGACACGCAGTATTTT	CSVPPPEADTQYF
TRBD1	TRBV12-3/TRBV12-4	.	TRBJ2-7	TGTACCAGTAGTATTTACAGGGGTCAGGACGAACAGTACTTC	CTSSIYRGQDEQYF
TRBD1	TRBV28	.	TRBJ2-1	TGTGCCAACACTACGGACAGGGACAATGAGCAGTTCTTC	CANTTDRDNEQFF
.	TRBV6-2/TRBV6-3	many	TRBJ1-3	TGTGCCAGCAGTTTCGGACGTTCCGCCTCTGGAAACACCATATATTTT	CASSFGRSASGNTIYF
.	TRBV28	.	TRBJ1-5	TGTGCCAGCAGACTTTCACCACGGGCAGGGAAAAACAGCTATCAGCCCCAGCATTTT	CASRLSPRAGKNSYQPQHF
TRBD2	TRBV7-8	.	TRBJ2-1	TGTGCCAGCGGCTTACCCGGACTAGTAGGAATCAATGAGCAGTTCTTC	CASGLPGLVGINEQFF
TRBD2	TRBV6-5	.	TRBJ2-7	TGTACCAGCAGTTCGACACCGTGGACTAGCGGGCAAACCTACGTGCAGTACTTC	CTSSSTPWTSGQTYVQYF
.	TRBV10-1	.	TRBJ2-1	TGCGCCAGCAGTGAGTCGGGAGGCTCCTACCATGAGCAGTTCTTC	CASSESGGSYHEQFF
.	TRBV11-2	.	TRBJ2-3	TGTGCCGGCAGCCTCCCAGGAGGGAGAGGAACAGATACGCAGTATTTT	CAGSLPGGRGTDTQYF
.	TRBV11-2	few	TRBJ2-5	TGTGCCAACAGCTTAGGGAGTAGCGGCCCTGGGGAGACCCAATACTTC	CANSLGSSGPGETQYF
TRBD2	TRBV11-2	.	TRBJ2-3	TGTGCCAGCAGGACTCCTCGAAGCGGGAGACCTACTAGCACAGATACACAGTATTTT	CASRTPRSGRPTSTDTQYF
.	TRBV14	.	TRBJ1-6	TGTGCCAGCATCCAGTGGGGGGGTAATTCACCCCTTCACTTT	CASIQWGGNSPLHF
.	TRBV4-1	.	TRBJ2-7	TGCGCCATCAGCCAAGCTAAGACAGGCGAGCAGTACTTC	CAISQAKTGEQYF
.	TRBV11-2	once	TRBJ2-7	TGTGCCAGCAGCTTAGGACTAGGGGCTAGAAGTACCTACGAGCAGTACTTC	CASSLGLGARSTYEQYF
.	TRBV11-2	.	TRBJ2-7	TGTGCCAGCAGCTTAGAAAGGCGGGCCAAGCTGTACTTC	CASSLERRAKLYF
.	TRBV11-2	.	TRBJ2-2	.	CASSIVGRGTRELSF
TRBD2	TRBV6-1	once	TRBJ2-1	TGTGACAGCAGTGCTGTAGCGGGAGCGAACAATGAGCAGTTCTTC	CDSSAVAGANNEQFF
TRBD1	TRBV12-3/TRBV12-4	.	TRBJ2-7	TGTGTCAGCAGCCATACAGGGGGGTTGTCCTACGAGCAGTACTTC	CVSSHTGGLSYEQYF
TRBD1	TRBV2	.	TRBJ2-2	TGTGCCAGCAGCCCCGACAGGGCCGTATCCACCGGGGAGCTGTTTTTT	CASSPDRAVSTGELFF
TRBD2	TRBV12-3/TRBV12-4	.	TRBJ2-1	TGTGCCAACCGCGGACTAGCGGGTCCCAATGAGCAGTCCTTC	CANRGLAGPNEQSF
TRBD1	TRBV4-1	.	TRBJ2-2	TGCGCCGGCAGTCGGGACAGGGTTTCCACCGGGGAGCTGTTTTTC	CAGSRDRVSTGELFF
TRBD2	TRBV11-2	.	TRBJ2-2	TGTGCCAGCACCTTAGTGGCGCTAGCGGGAACCGAGGGGCTGTTTTTT	CASTLVALAGTEGLFF
TRBD2	TRBV18	.	TRBJ2-1	TGTGCCAGCTCACCCCTAGCGGGAGTCTTGTACAATGAGCAGTTCTTC	CASSPLAGVLYNEQFF
.	TRBV12-3/TRBV12-4	.	TRBJ1-2	TGTGCCAGCAGTTCGACAATTAAGTATGGTTACACCTTC	CASSSTIKYGYTF
.	TRBV28	many	TRBJ1-6	TGTGCCAGCAGGTCCGAGGTGGCTGGAAATAATTCACCCCTCCACTTT	CASRSEVAGNNSPLHF